This TCR beta chain was recorded in a study of CD8 T cells in ankylosing spondylitis. Whole-study findings and limits: Characteristic, it appeared, of ankylosing spondylitis blood was a TCR beta motif of roughly 8 highly homologous variants. Significant enrichment of disease-linked clones was reportedly seen in matched ankylosing spondylitis synovial fluid.

The CDR3 has 15 residues. V lost 4 bases and J lost 6; bases outside the gene matches: 7. TCRdb analysed the 5' RACE reads with MiXCR anew, one entry per CDR3 protein. The sample has around 99,000 distinct CDR3 sequences, roughly 9.6% seen once. This clonotype was recorded at least ten times. Its target is unknown. Sequencing input: blood, either unsorted or a sorted T cell fraction (not recorded which). This sequence originates from a male donor with ankylosing spondylitis or in good health (not recorded which). The V call is TRBV12-3 or TRBV12-4, the J call TRBJ2-2, with 8 bases that match TRBD1. Written as DNA, the CDR3 is TGTGCCAGCAGTTCACACAGGGGGGTGCCCGGGGAGCTGTTTTTT. This translates into CASSSHRGVPGELFF.